Presented here are 18 T cell receptor beta chains from one specimen sequenced in a study of cytomegalovirus exposure and HLA in healthy donors. Use of 60 Vbeta and 13 Jbeta primers characterized the PCR. Clones were sequenced by immunoSEQ multiplex PCR, and TCRdb holds only the in-frame ones, with some missing. The table includes tens of thousands of clones, around 80% detected once. The sequencing input was PBMCs. These receptors were taken from a man between 40 and 49 years old in good health and CMV-seronegative.

The chain links TRBV11-2 to TRBJ2-2, with a weak D call TRBD1 (5 bases). Trimming removed 0 bases from V and 0 bases from J, with 8 bases in between. Per germline, CDR1 SGHAT and CDR2 FQNNGV. This CDR3 is built from 16 residues. The CDR3 DNA sequence: TGTGCCAGCAGCTTAGACGCCAGGGCGAACACCGGGGAGCTGTTTTTT. This sequence encodes CASSLDARANTGELFF. The full variable domain, rest sourced from reference TRBV11-2 and TRBJ2-2, is EAGVAQSPRYKIIEKRQSVAFWCNPISGHATLYWYQQILGQGPKLLIQFQNNGVVDDSQLPKDRFSAERLKGVDSTLKIQPAKLEDSAVYLCASSLDARANTGELFFGEGSRLTVL.

The rearrangement uses TRBV18 and TRBJ1-1; D is uncertain. The CDR3 runs 16 residues. The V end lost 4 bases, the J end lost 3 bases, and 18 bases lay between the germline ends. Per germline, CDR1 KGHSH and CDR2 LQKENI. The CDR3 coding sequence is TGTGCCAGCTCACACAACCTTCCGGGGTTGGACACTGAAGCTTTCTTT. Protein: CASSHNLPGLDTEAFF.

This sequence joins TRBV2 and TRBJ1-2, with 8 bases aligning to TRBD1. V lost 8 bases, J lost 2 bases, and 4 bases stayed unmatched. Germline assignment: CDR1 SNHLY and CDR2 FYNNEI. The CDR3 extends over 13 amino acids. DNA of the CDR3: TGTGCCAGCGGCCAGGGGGCCAACTATGGCTACACCTTC. It encodes CASGQGANYGYTF.

This chain uses TRBV9 with TRBJ2-2, with TRBD2 as a possible D gene (5 bases). The length of the CDR3 is 16 residues. V lost 6 bases to trimming and J lost 1 base, with 16 bases between them. The V gene's germline CDR1 is SGDLS and CDR2 YYNGEE. CDR3: CASKAGSAQNTGELFF. The CDR3 region has the DNA TGTGCCAGCAAGGCGGGTTCCGCCCAGAACACCGGGGAGCTGTTTTTT.

With regard to this clone: The sample has other DNA sequences that encode this CDR3 too. The genes are TRBV4-1 and TRBJ2-1; weak D call: TRBD2 (6 bases). Trimming removed 2 bases from V and 10 bases from J, with 15 bases in between. This CDR3 is 14 amino acids long. Germline CDR1 MGHRA, CDR2 YSYEKL. The CDR3 is CASSQSSREREQFF. The CDR3, as DNA: TGCGCCAGCAGCCAATCTTCCCGGGAGAGGGAGCAGTTCTTC.

This chain links TRBV4-2 with TRBJ1-4, with D tentatively TRBD1 (5 bases). The germline V gene has CDR1 LGHNA and CDR2 YNFKEQ. Trimming removed 5 bases from V and 7 bases from J, with 14 bases in between. The CDR3 totals 14 residues. The CDR3 nucleotides are TGTGCCAGCAGCTTGACAGTCAGGGCTGAAAAACTGTTTTTT. Translated: CASSLTVRAEKLFF.

This rearrangement joins TRBV7-8 to TRBJ1-6; D may be TRBD1 (5 bases). CDR3 length equals 17 residues. V was pared by 8 bases and J by 2 bases, with 19 bases between. CDR1 is SGHVS, CDR2 FQNEAQ, per germline. The CDR3 reads CASGPFGGGPYNSPLHF. In nucleotides, the CDR3 is TGTGCCAGCGGCCCTTTTGGGGGGGGACCCTATAATTCACCCCTCCACTTT.

The rearrangement joins TRBV10-3 to TRBJ1-6; 9 nucleotides agree with TRBD1. The CDR3 consists of 17 residues. The germline gives CDR1 ENHRY, CDR2 SYGVKD. V trimming: 4 bases; J trimming: 4 bases; junction bases outside the gene matches: 8. This CDR3 reads CAISARQGGEYNSPLHF. The CDR3 DNA follows: TGTGCCATCAGTGCGCGACAGGGGGGGGAATATAATTCACCCCTCCACTTT.

The J gene is TRBJ2-1, the V gene TRBV7-9; 8 bases line up with TRBD2. CDR1 and CDR2 (germline): SEHNR, FQNEAQ (reference sequence). V shed 5 bases, J shed 7 bases, and the junction held 4 bases outside the gene matches. This CDR3 comprises 13 residues. The CDR3 DNA reads TGTGCCAGCAGCGGTAGCGGGATAAATGAGCAGTTCTTC. This codes for CASSGSGINEQFF.

This chain connects TRBV28 to TRBJ2-2; D is perhaps TRBD2 (5 bases). Germline V CDR1 and CDR2: MDHEN, SYDVKM. The V and J ends lost 5 bases and 0 bases respectively, with 10 bases between them. CDR3 length: 15 residues. CDR3 nucleotides: TGTGCCAGCAGTCGGTGGCGGGCGAACACCGGGGAGCTGTTTTTT. It specifies CASSRWRANTGELFF.

The CDR3 DNA sequence: TGTGCCAGCAGCCCCGGACTAGCGGGGCAGGGGCCCTCGAACACCGGGGAGCTGTTTTTT. This sequence encodes CASSPGLAGQGPSNTGELFF. The chain carries TRBV11-3 and TRBJ2-2, with TRBD2 matching over 12 bases. CDR1 and CDR2 from the germline V gene are SGHNT and YENEEA. Trimming removed 5 bases from V and 0 bases from J; junction bases left unmatched: 13. The CDR3 runs to 20 residues.

This chain joins TRBV25-1 and TRBJ1-4; D perhaps matches TRBD1 (6 bases). The V gene's germline CDR1 is MGHDK and CDR2 SYGVNS. V lost 7 bases and J lost 0, with 9 bases in between. The CDR3 totals 14 residues. CDR3: CASNTGTTNEKLFF. The CDR3 nucleotides read TGTGCCAGCAATACAGGGACAACTAATGAAAAACTGTTTTTT.

About this clone: A junction end diverges from the germline sequence, so it may reflect a read error. The chain recombines TRBV2 with TRBJ2-3; D is possibly TRBD1 (6 bases). CDR1 and CDR2 from the germline V gene are SNHLY and FYNNEI. The CDR3 sequence is 13 residues long. CDR3 region: CASSERPRGSASF. The CDR3 nucleotides are TGTGCCAGCAGTGAACGTCCCAGGGGATCGGCATCCTTT.

The chain is built from TRBV10-3 and TRBJ2-5; tentatively, D is TRBD1 (6 bases). The CDR3 is made up of 13 amino acids. The germline V gene has CDR1 ENHRY and CDR2 SYGVKD. Trimming left V 6 bases short and J 5 bases short, with 13 bases between. The CDR3 sequence is CAIRGAPTETQYF. CDR3 coding DNA: TGTGCCATCAGGGGGGCCCCAACGGAGACCCAGTACTTC.

The chain recombines TRBV6-5 with TRBJ1-4, with TRBD1 as a possible D gene (5 bases). Germline CDR1 reads MNHEY; CDR2 reads SVGAGI. Trimming pared 6 bases from V and 13 bases from J, leaving 18 bases between. The CDR3 extends over 13 amino acids. CDR3 loop: CASSLRVGGGLFF. The CDR3 DNA sequence: TGTGCCAGCAGCCTCCGTGTGGGGGGGGGACTGTTTTTT.

By sample fraction, this clone is medium-sized. The V and J genes are TRBV6-1 and TRBJ1-1; 7 bases align to TRBD1. J gave up 9 bases and V 3 bases, and 4 bases lay outside the gene matches. Germline lookup yields CDR1 MNHNS and CDR2 SASEGT. This CDR3 is built from 12 residues. The CDR3 spells CASSEMTGKAFF. DNA for the CDR3: TGTGCCAGCAGTGAGATGACAGGGAAAGCTTTCTTT.

The chain couples TRBV13 to TRBJ2-3, with 7 positions matching TRBD2. The germline gives CDR1 PRHDT, CDR2 FYEKMQ (reference sequence). This CDR3 region has 18 residues. The V segment lost 0 bases and the J segment 1 base; nucleotides outside the gene matches: 10. CDR3 nucleotide sequence: TGTGCCAGCAGCTTAGGCCTTAGGCCCCTAGCGGGCACAGATACGCAGTATTTT. Amino acids: CASSLGLRPLAGTDTQYF.

This clone was seen just once. The junction does not match germline at one end; this may be a read error. V usage is TRBV7-9 and J usage is TRBJ2-5, with a possible D match to TRBD1 (6 bases). Germline assignment: CDR1 SEHNR and CDR2 FQNEAQ (reference sequence). The CDR3 extends over 14 amino acids. In DNA form, the CDR3 reads TGTTCCAGCAGCTTAGTTGGGGGCACGGAGACCCAGTACTTC. Protein: CSSSLVGGTETQYF.